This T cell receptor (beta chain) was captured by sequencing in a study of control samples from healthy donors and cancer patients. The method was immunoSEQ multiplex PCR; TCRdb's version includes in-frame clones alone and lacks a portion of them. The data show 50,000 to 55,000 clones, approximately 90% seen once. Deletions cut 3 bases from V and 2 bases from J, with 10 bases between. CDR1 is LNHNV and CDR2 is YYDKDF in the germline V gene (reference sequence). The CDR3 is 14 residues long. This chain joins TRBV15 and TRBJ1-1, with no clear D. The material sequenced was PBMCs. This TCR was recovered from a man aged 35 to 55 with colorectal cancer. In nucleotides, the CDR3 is TGTGCCACCAGCAGCCGGGCTTCTAACACTGAAGCTTTCTTT. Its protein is CATSSRASNTEAFF.